One sample yielded the 27 T cell receptor beta chains listed below, sequenced in a study of shared clonotypes between healthy human individuals. Data came from immunoSEQ multiplex PCR; TCRdb stores just in-frame clones and leaves some out. Altogether hundreds of thousands of clones are present, approximately 79% being singletons, with the ten largest covering around 1.6%. The source material was memory CD4+ T cells sorted from blood. The subset was: CD45RA-negative fraction. The source is a woman in her 30s in good health.

The V and J genes are TRBV19 and TRBJ2-1; 7 nucleotides line up with TRBD2. The germline CDR1 and CDR2 sequences are LNHDA and SQIVND (reference sequence). This CDR3 region has 15 residues. After removal of 10 bases from V and 2 bases from J, the junction contained 11 bases not matched to a gene. CDR3 residues: CATSPGAGPYNEQFF. CDR3 DNA sequence: TGTGCCACCTCCCCTGGAGCGGGGCCCTACAATGAGCAGTTCTTC.

In DNA form, the CDR3 reads TGCAGCGTCGCCGGGGACAGGGGCCCCCACGAGCAGTACTTC. Its translation: CSVAGDRGPHEQYF. V gene TRBV29-1 combines with J gene TRBJ2-7; TRBD1 aligns across 10 bases. CDR3 length: 14 amino acids. The J segment lost 5 bases and the V segment lost 6 bases, leaving 10 bases of the junction unmatched. In germline, CDR1 is SQVTM, CDR2 ANQGSEA.

J is TRBJ2-1 and V is TRBV27, with 9 bases lining up with TRBD2. This CDR3 region has 15 residues. The J segment lost 0 bases and the V segment lost 7 bases, leaving 4 bases of the junction unmatched. Germline CDR1 MNHEY, CDR2 SMNVEV (reference sequence). The CDR3 coding sequence is TGTGCCAGCACTAAACTAGCGGGCTCCTACAATGAGCAGTTCTTC. The encoded protein is CASTKLAGSYNEQFF.

The chain couples TRBV4-1 to TRBJ2-4; D is ambiguous. The germline V and J ends were trimmed by 0 bases and 1 base, with 4 bases remaining between them. Germline assignment: CDR1 MGHRA and CDR2 YSYEKL. This CDR3 has 14 amino acids. The CDR3: CASSQDPAKNIQYF. The DNA of the CDR3 is TGCGCCAGCAGCCAAGATCCTGCCAAAAACATTCAGTACTTC.

The chain joins TRBV4-2 to TRBJ1-5; 7 nucleotides agree with TRBD1. The CDR3 loop spans 17 amino acids. Germline lookup yields CDR1 LGHNA and CDR2 YNFKEQ. V gave up 1 base and J gave up 0 bases; unmatched junction bases: 6. The DNA for the CDR3 is TGTGCCAGCAGCCAAGGGACAGGAACCTATAGCAATCAGCCCCAGCATTTT. This codes for CASSQGTGTYSNQPQHF.

A few counts support this clone. V gene TRBV18 combines with J gene TRBJ2-3; TRBD2 aligns across 10 bases. This CDR3 is built from 16 residues. Germline CDR1 KGHSH, CDR2 LQKENI. V lost 6 bases and J lost 5; bases outside the gene matches: 11. Here the CDR3 DNA reads TGTGCCAGCTCCCCCAAGGCAGCGGGAGGGCAAGATACGCAGTATTTT. It yields the protein CASSPKAAGGQDTQYF.

With regard to this clone: Other nucleotide sequences from this sample produce the same CDR3. The V gene is TRBV7-2, the J gene TRBJ2-7; 8 bases fit TRBD2. The germline V gene has CDR1 SGHTA and CDR2 FQGNSA. The CDR3 is made up of 15 amino acids. V gave up 1 base and J gave up 2 bases; unmatched junction bases: 4. CDR3 nucleotides: TGTGCCAGCAGCTTAGGGGCGGGAGGACCCTACGAGCAGTACTTC. Translated: CASSLGAGGPYEQYF.

This chain joins TRBV30 and TRBJ2-6; TRBD1 or TRBD2 may be the D gene (5 bases each). Deletions cut 7 bases from V and 0 bases from J, with 16 bases between. The CDR3 is 16 residues long. Germline V gene sequence: CDR1 GTSNPN, CDR2 SVGIG (reference sequence). The CDR3 sequence: CASSGTANSGANVLTF. CDR3 in DNA: TGTGCCTCTTCCGGGACGGCGAACTCTGGGGCCAACGTCCTGACTTTC.

The genes are TRBV5-6 and TRBJ1-3; TRBD1 might be the D (6 bases). Germline CDR1 SGHDT, CDR2 YYEEEE. V lost 4 bases to trimming and J lost 0 bases, with 14 bases between them. The CDR3 contains 16 residues. The CDR3 DNA follows: TGTGCCAGCAGCCCCTGGGGGCAGGTCTCTGGAAACACCATATATTTT. Its translation is CASSPWGQVSGNTIYF.

The chain joins TRBV6-1 to TRBJ2-7; D assignment may be TRBD1 or TRBD2 (5 bases each). CDR1 and CDR2 from the germline V gene are MNHNS and SASEGT. V was clipped by 8 bases and J by 5 bases, with 22 bases between them. The CDR3 is 15 residues long. The CDR3 here is CASESRQGDSNEQYF. In DNA form, the CDR3 reads TGTGCCAGCGAGAGTAGGCAGGGAGATTCCAACGAGCAGTACTTC.

V is TRBV30 and J is TRBJ1-5; TRBD1 might be the D (5 bases). The germline V and J ends were trimmed by 2 bases and 7 bases, with 12 bases remaining between them. The CDR3 runs to 13 residues. The germline V gene has CDR1 GTSNPN and CDR2 SVGIG (reference sequence). The CDR3 coding sequence is TGTGCCTGGAGTCCAGGGCTCGAGCAGCCCCAGCATTTT. This gives the protein CAWSPGLEQPQHF. Filled out from reference TRBV30 and TRBJ1-5, the complete variable domain reads SQTIHQWPATLVQPVGSPLSLECTVEGTSNPNLYWYRQAAGRGLQLLFYSVGIGQISSEVPQNLSASRPQDRQFILSSKKLLLSDSGFYLCAWSPGLEQPQHFGDGTRLSIL.

The chain uses TRBV28 and TRBJ1-5, with a weak D call TRBD1 (6 bases). Germline assignment: CDR1 MDHEN and CDR2 SYDVKM. This CDR3 comprises 17 residues. The germline V and J ends were trimmed by 3 bases and 1 base, with 16 bases remaining between them. The CDR3 sequence: CASSLATLRGSNQPQHF. The CDR3 DNA sequence: TGTGCCAGCAGTTTGGCCACCCTAAGGGGGAGCAATCAGCCCCAGCATTTT. Drawing the rest from reference TRBV28 and TRBJ1-5, the complete variable domain is DVKVTQSSRYLVKRTGEKVFLECVQDMDHENMFWYRQDPGLGLRLIYFSYDVKMKEKGDIPEGYSVSREKKERFSLILESASTNQTSMYLCASSLATLRGSNQPQHFGDGTRLSIL.

The V and J genes are TRBV7-7 and TRBJ2-3, with D perhaps matching TRBD2 (6 bases). This CDR3 region has 15 residues. Trimming left V 6 bases short and J 3 bases short, with 16 bases between. In germline, CDR1 is SSHAT, CDR2 FNYEAQ (reference sequence). Here the CDR3 DNA reads TGTGCCAGCAGTTTGGGGGGTTTCGAGACAGATACGCAGTATTTT. It specifies CASSLGGFETDTQYF.

The rearrangement links TRBV13 to TRBJ2-2; D gene ambiguous. V lost 1 base and J lost 6, with 3 bases in between. The germline gives CDR1 PRHDT, CDR2 FYEKMQ (reference sequence). This CDR3 spans 12 amino acids. The CDR3 DNA reads as TGTGCCAGCAGCTTAGAGGCCGGGGAGCTGTTTTTT. Its protein is CASSLEAGELFF. Supplemented by reference TRBV13 and TRBJ2-2, the full variable domain reads AAGVIQSPRHLIKEKRETATLKCYPIPRHDTVYWYQQGPGQDPQFLISFYEKMQSDKGSIPDRFSAQQFSDYHSELNMSSLELGDSALYFCASSLEAGELFFGEGSRLTVL.

The V gene is TRBV25-1, the J gene TRBJ2-5; 10 bases line up with TRBD2. The DNA end lines up better with TRBJ2-7; the J call may be wrong. Germline V gives CDR1 MGHDK, CDR2 SYGVNS. The CDR3 totals 16 residues. CDR3 protein: CASSGVRGTSDHEQYF. CDR3 nucleotides: TGTGCCAGCAGTGGCGTCCGAGGGACTAGCGACCACGAGCAGTACTTC.

This rearrangement joins TRBV6-1 to TRBJ1-2; TRBD1 aligns across 12 bases. In germline, CDR1 is MNHNS, CDR2 SASEGT. Unmatched junction bases numbered 7, after V lost 6 bases and J lost 8 bases. The CDR3 has 14 amino acids. CDR3 loop: CASSAGTGGRGYTF. The CDR3 nucleotides read TGTGCCAGCAGCGCCGGGACAGGGGGCCGGGGCTACACCTTC.

The chain is built from TRBV6-1 and TRBJ2-2; 7 positions agree with TRBD2. The junction had 7 bases not matched to a gene; V was cut back by 4 bases and J by 5 bases. Germline V gives CDR1 MNHNS, CDR2 SASEGT. The CDR3 length is 15 residues. CDR3 loop: CASSVGLGGTGELFF. The CDR3 DNA sequence: TGTGCCAGCAGTGTTGGACTAGGAGGGACCGGGGAGCTGTTTTTT.

V and J are TRBV18 and TRBJ1-2; TRBD1 is a possible D gene (5 bases). Trimming stripped 3 bases from V and 6 bases from J, with 8 bases between. There are 12 residues in the CDR3. Germline CDR1 and CDR2: KGHSH and LQKENI. The CDR3 nucleotides are TGTGCCAGCTCACCTACCAGGGATGGCTACACCTTC. As protein: CASSPTRDGYTF.

This clone was seen a single time. The chain is built from TRBV5-1 and TRBJ2-2; a weak D match, TRBD2 (6 bases). The length of the CDR3 is 15 residues. Germline CDR1 and CDR2: SGHRS and YFSETQ. V was trimmed by 4 bases and J by 3 bases, leaving 13 bases between them. CDR3 protein: CASSRGTSDTGELFF. CDR3 DNA sequence: TGCGCCAGCAGCCGCGGGACCTCTGACACCGGGGAGCTGTTTTTT.

This clone was counted a single time. This chain links TRBV10-3 with TRBJ1-6, with D maybe TRBD1 (5 bases). The germline V gene has CDR1 ENHRY and CDR2 SYGVKD. This CDR3 spans 14 amino acids. V was pared by 5 bases and J by 7 bases, with 12 bases between. Here the CDR3 reads CAISRDGINSPLHF. CDR3 coding DNA: TGTGCCATCAGTAGGGACGGGATAAATTCACCCCTCCACTTT.

The chain is built from TRBV7-8 and TRBJ1-3; TRBD1 matches 11 bases. The ends lost 5 bases at V and 0 bases at J; junction bases unmatched: 9. Germline V lookup: CDR1 SGHVS, CDR2 FQNEAQ. The CDR3 covers 18 residues. The CDR3 region has the DNA TGTGCCAGCAGCCGATACAGGACAGGGGGCTTCTCTGGAAACACCATATATTTT. This codes for CASSRYRTGGFSGNTIYF.

The chain has TRBV10-2 and TRBJ2-3; D remains unclear. The CDR3 spans 11 residues. CDR1 WSHSY and CDR2 SAAADI come from the germline V gene. The V end was cut by 6 bases, the J end by 5 bases, with 6 bases between. CDR3: CASRIQDTQYF. The CDR3, as DNA: TGCGCCAGCAGAATTCAAGATACGCAGTATTTT.

This rearrangement joins TRBV5-1 to TRBJ2-5; no reliable D call. This CDR3 contains 12 residues. Germline CDR1 reads SGHRS; CDR2 reads YFSETQ. The V end was cut by 5 bases, the J end by 3 bases, with 8 bases between. The CDR3 protein is CASRDAKETQYF. Here the CDR3 DNA reads TGCGCCAGCAGGGACGCCAAAGAGACCCAGTACTTC.

This sequence joins TRBV19 and TRBJ2-1; D not certain. V was trimmed by 3 bases and J by 6 bases, leaving 9 bases between them. The CDR3 length is 13 residues. The germline gives CDR1 LNHDA, CDR2 SQIVND (reference sequence). As DNA, the CDR3 is TGTGCCAGTAGTATCACCAGAAGCAATGAGCAGTTCTTC. As protein: CASSITRSNEQFF.

J is TRBJ2-7 and V is TRBV5-1; a possible D gene is TRBD1 (6 bases). The CDR3 covers 16 residues. Trimming removed 0 bases from V and 1 base from J, with 14 bases in between. Looked up from germline, CDR1 is SGHRS and CDR2 is YFSETQ. The CDR3 DNA sequence: TGCGCCAGCAGCTTGGATACCAGGGGATGGTCCTACGAGCAGTACTTC. It translates to CASSLDTRGWSYEQYF.

The V call is TRBV6-6, the J call TRBJ2-6; D is ambiguous. The CDR3 has 16 amino acids. Germline assignment: CDR1 MNHNY and CDR2 SVGAGI (reference sequence). V was clipped by 6 bases and J by 0 bases, with 12 bases between them. The CDR3 protein is CASSLKRASGANVLTF. In nucleotides, the CDR3 is TGTGCCAGCAGCTTAAAAAGGGCCTCTGGGGCCAACGTCCTGACTTTC.

This clone was seen a single time. The chain is built from TRBV5-1 and TRBJ1-4; D might be TRBD1 (5 bases). The CDR3 spans 13 residues. Trimming removed 7 bases from V and 3 bases from J, with 10 bases in between. Germline CDR1 SGHRS, CDR2 YFSETQ. CDR3 sequence: CASALGANEKLFF. The CDR3 region has the DNA TGCGCCAGCGCCTTAGGGGCTAATGAAAAACTGTTTTTT.